A single sample is the source of the 4 T cell receptor beta chains below, sequenced in a study of blood T cell repertoires in COVID-19. TCRdb's copy holds only in-frame clones and misses some; the assay was immunoSEQ multiplex PCR. Of about 210,000 clones listed, about 79% are singletons. Specimen: peripheral blood. The source of these receptors is a man aged 50-60 years with active or convalescent COVID-19.

The CDR3 loop is CASSHGQGNEQFF. The CDR3 DNA reads TGTGCCAGCAGCCACGGACAGGGCAATGAGCAGTTCTTC. The V and J genes are TRBV3-1 (or the pseudogene TRBV3-2) and TRBJ2-1; 8 positions match TRBD1. V dropped 3 bases and J dropped 6; count of bases not matched to a gene: 1. The CDR3 loop spans 13 amino acids. Germline CDR1 is LGHDT and CDR2 is YNNKEL (reference sequence).

The J gene is TRBJ1-5, the V gene TRBV6-6; 8 positions agree with TRBD1. The germline V gene has CDR1 MNHNY and CDR2 SVGAGI (reference sequence). V dropped 5 bases and J dropped 5; count of bases not matched to a gene: 5. The length of the CDR3 is 14 residues. In DNA form, the CDR3 reads TGTGCCAGCAGTGCAGGGGGCATCGATCAGCCCCAGCATTTT. It yields the protein CASSAGGIDQPQHF.

The rearrangement links TRBV7-2 to TRBJ1-2; no clear D gene. V was pared by 2 bases and J by 8 bases, with 12 bases between. The length of the CDR3 is 13 residues. CDR1 SGHTA and CDR2 FQGNSA come from the germline V gene. In DNA form, the CDR3 reads TGTGCCAGCAGCTTAACGAGAATATTAGGCTACACCTTC. The encoded protein is CASSLTRILGYTF.

This clone was recorded once. V usage is TRBV5-1 and J usage is TRBJ1-4; unclear D gene. V shed 1 base and J shed 8 bases, with 9 bases lying between them. Germline-derived CDR1 and CDR2 are SGHRS and YFSETQ. The CDR3 consists of 13 residues. CDR3 nucleotides: TGCGCCAGCAGCTTGTCGCCCGGGGAAAAACTGTTTTTT. Residues: CASSLSPGEKLFF.